The following is a T cell receptor (beta chain) sequence with its context. Its cognate antigen is unknown. The CDR3 covers 12 residues. The germline gives CDR1 LNHNV, CDR2 YYDKDF (reference sequence). The germline V and J ends were trimmed by 3 bases and 6 bases, with 8 bases remaining between them. This sample stems from a study of CD8+ T cells in alopecia areata. For the study at large: For the treated group, dosing was oral tofacitinib at 5 to 10 mg twice daily. Findings and caveats of the study: Tofacitinib produced a significant decrease in scalp clonality and in expanded CD8+ clones among the top 100. Persistence of many expanded lesional clones was seen in scalp and blood during tofacitinib.

Treatment denoted: oral pan-JAK inhibitor, 5-10 mg twice daily. Lesional scalp tissue (obtained by punch biopsy) and peripheral blood were collected from alopecia areata patients. RNA extraction and reverse transcription yielded cDNA as sequencing template. Profiling relied on immunoSEQ multiplex PCR, and the TCRdb table lists in-frame clones only, not all of them. The table has approximately 160,000 clones, roughly 60% seen once; the top ten hold approximately 14%. This specimen was CD4+ T cells sorted from blood, taken at week 24, from a patient treated with tofacitinib. The receptor was isolated from a human donor with alopecia areata. The chain uses TRBV15 and TRBJ1-2; D is ambiguous. The CDR3 loop is CATSRDAHGYTF. Here the CDR3 DNA reads TGTGCCACCAGCAGGGACGCCCATGGCTACACCTTC.